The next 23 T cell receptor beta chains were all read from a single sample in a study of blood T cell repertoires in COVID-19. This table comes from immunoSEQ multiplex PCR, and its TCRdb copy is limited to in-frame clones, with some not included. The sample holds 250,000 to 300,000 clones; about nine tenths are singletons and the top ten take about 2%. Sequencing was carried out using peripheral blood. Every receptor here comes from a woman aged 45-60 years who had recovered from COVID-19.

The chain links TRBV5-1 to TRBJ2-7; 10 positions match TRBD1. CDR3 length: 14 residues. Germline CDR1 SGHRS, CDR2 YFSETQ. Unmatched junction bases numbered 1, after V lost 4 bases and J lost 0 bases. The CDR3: CASSRDRGSYEQYF. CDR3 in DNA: TGCGCCAGCAGCAGGGACAGGGGCTCCTACGAGCAGTACTTC.

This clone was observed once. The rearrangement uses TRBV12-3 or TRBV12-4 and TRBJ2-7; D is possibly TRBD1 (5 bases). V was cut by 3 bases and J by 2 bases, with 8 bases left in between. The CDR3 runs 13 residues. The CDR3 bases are TGTGCCAGCAGTTTCGTAGGGGCCTACGAGCAGTACTTC. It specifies CASSFVGAYEQYF.

CDR3: CASSLTRGGTDTQYF. The CDR3 DNA is TGTGCCAGCAGCTTAACTAGAGGTGGCACAGATACGCAGTATTTT. J is TRBJ2-3 and V is TRBV13; D possibly corresponds to TRBD2 (5 bases). CDR3 length: 15 amino acids. The germline CDR1 and CDR2 sequences are PRHDT and FYEKMQ (reference sequence). The V gene lost 2 bases and the J gene lost 1 base, with 10 bases spanning the gap.

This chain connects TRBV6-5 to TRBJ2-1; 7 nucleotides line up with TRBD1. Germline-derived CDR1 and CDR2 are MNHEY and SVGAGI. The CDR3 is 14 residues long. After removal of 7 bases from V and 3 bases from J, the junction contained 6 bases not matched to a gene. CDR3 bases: TGTGCCAGCACCACAGGGGTTAGCTACAATGAGCAGTTCTTC. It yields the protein CASTTGVSYNEQFF.

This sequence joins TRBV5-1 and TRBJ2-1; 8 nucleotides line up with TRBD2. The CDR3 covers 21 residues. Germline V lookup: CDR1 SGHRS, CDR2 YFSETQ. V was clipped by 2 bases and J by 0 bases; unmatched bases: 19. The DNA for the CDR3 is TGCGCCAGCAGCTTTGCTCGGCTTGCGGGGGGCATCCCCAGCTCCTACAATGAGCAGTTCTTC. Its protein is CASSFARLAGGIPSSYNEQFF.

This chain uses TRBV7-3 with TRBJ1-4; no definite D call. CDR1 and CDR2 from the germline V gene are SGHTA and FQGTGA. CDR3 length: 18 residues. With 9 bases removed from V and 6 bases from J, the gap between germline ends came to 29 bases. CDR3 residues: CARSLTVLRVLPHEKLFF. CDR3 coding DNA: TGTGCCAGATCATTGACGGTCCTGAGGGTCCTTCCTCATGAAAAACTGTTTTTT.

The CDR3 spells CASSYSSNTEAFF. CDR3 DNA: TGTGCCAGCAGTTACTCCTCGAACACTGAAGCTTTCTTT. This chain uses TRBV6-6 with TRBJ1-1, with D unresolved. The CDR3 sequence is 13 residues long. V lost 0 bases and J 1 base, leaving 3 bases between the germline ends. From germline, CDR1 is MNHNY and CDR2 SVGAGI (reference sequence).

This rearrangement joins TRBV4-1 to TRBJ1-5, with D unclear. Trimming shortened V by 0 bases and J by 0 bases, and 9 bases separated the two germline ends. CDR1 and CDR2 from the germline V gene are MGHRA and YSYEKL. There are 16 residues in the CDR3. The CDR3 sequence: CASSQDLVYSNQPQHF. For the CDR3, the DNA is TGCGCCAGCAGCCAAGATCTAGTCTATAGCAATCAGCCCCAGCATTTT.

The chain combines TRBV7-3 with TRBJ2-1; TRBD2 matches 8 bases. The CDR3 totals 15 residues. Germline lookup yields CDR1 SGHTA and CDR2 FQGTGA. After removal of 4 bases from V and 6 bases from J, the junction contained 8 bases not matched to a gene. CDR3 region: CASSSPGGQGNEQFF. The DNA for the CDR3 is TGTGCCAGCAGCTCCCCGGGGGGGCAGGGCAATGAGCAGTTCTTC.

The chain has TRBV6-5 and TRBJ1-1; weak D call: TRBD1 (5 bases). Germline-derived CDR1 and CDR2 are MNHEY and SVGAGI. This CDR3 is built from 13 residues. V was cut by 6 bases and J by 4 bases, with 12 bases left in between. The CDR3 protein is CASRGSGGTEAFF. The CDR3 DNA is TGTGCCAGCAGAGGGTCGGGGGGCACTGAAGCTTTCTTT.

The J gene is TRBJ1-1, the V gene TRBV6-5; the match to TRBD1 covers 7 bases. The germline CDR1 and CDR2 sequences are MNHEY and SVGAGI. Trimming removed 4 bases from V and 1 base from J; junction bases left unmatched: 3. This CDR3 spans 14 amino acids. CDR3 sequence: CASSSGTENTEAFF. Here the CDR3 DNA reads TGTGCCAGCAGTTCCGGGACAGAGAACACTGAAGCTTTCTTT.

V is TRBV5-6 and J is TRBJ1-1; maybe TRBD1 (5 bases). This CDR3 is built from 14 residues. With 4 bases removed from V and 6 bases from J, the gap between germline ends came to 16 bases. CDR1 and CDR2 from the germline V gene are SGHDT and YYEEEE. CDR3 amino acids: CASSLGTGRAEAFF. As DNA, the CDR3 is TGTGCCAGCAGCCTAGGGACCGGGAGGGCTGAAGCTTTCTTT.

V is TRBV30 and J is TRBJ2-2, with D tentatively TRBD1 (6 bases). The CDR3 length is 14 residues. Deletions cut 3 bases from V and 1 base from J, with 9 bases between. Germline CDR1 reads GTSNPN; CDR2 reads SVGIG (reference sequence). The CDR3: CAWRSTGNTGELFF. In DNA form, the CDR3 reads TGTGCCTGGAGGTCGACAGGGAACACCGGGGAGCTGTTTTTT.

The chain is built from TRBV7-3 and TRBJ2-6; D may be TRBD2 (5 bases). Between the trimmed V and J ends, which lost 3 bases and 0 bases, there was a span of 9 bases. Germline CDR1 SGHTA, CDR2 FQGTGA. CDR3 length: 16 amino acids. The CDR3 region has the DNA TGTGCCAGCAGCTTGGGGAGTTTCTCTGGGGCCAACGTCCTGACTTTC. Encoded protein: CASSLGSFSGANVLTF.

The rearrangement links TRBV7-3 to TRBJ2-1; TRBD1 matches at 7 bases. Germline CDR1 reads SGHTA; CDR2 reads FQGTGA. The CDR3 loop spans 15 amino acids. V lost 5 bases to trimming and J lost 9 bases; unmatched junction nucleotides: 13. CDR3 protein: CASSPRQGAKGEQFF. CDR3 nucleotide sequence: TGTGCCAGCAGCCCCCGACAGGGCGCTAAGGGTGAGCAGTTCTTC.

CDR3 residues: CASSIAGQLVYEQYF. The DNA for the CDR3 is TGTGCCAGTAGTATCGCCGGACAACTCGTCTACGAGCAGTACTTC. This chain uses TRBV19 with TRBJ2-7, with D perhaps TRBD1 (5 bases). This CDR3 contains 15 residues. The germline CDR1 and CDR2 sequences are LNHDA and SQIVND (reference sequence). Deletions cut 3 bases from V and 3 bases from J, with 15 bases between.

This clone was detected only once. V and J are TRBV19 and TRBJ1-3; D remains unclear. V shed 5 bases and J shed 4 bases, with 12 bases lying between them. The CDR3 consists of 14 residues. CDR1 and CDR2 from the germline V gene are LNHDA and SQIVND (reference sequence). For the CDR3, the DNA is TGTGCCAGTAGTTTACGGGGTAAAGGAAACACCATATATTTT. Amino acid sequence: CASSLRGKGNTIYF. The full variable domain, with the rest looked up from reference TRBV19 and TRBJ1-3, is DGGITQSPKYLFRKEGQNVTLSCEQNLNHDAMYWYRQDPGQGLRLIYYSQIVNDFQKGDIAEGYSVSREKKESFPLTVTSAQKNPTAFYLCASSLRGKGNTIYFGEGSWLTVV.

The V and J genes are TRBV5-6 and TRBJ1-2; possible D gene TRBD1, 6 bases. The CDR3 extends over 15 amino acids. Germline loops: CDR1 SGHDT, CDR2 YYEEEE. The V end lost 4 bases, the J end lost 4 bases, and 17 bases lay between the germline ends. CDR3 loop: CASSLPRGSGYGYTF. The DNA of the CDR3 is TGTGCCAGCAGCCTGCCCAGGGGATCGGGCTATGGCTACACCTTC.

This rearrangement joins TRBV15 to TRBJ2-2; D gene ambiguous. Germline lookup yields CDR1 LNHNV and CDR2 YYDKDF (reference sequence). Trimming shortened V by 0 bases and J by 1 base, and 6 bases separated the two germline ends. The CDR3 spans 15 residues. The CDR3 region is CATSREDKNTGELFF. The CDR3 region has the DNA TGTGCCACCAGCAGAGAAGACAAGAACACCGGGGAGCTGTTTTTT.

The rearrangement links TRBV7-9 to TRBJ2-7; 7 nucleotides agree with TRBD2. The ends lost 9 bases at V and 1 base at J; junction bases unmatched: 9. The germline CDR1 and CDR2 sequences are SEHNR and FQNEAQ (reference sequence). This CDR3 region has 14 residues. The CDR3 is CASTRGEGSYEQYF. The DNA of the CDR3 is TGTGCCAGTACCCGGGGGGAGGGTTCCTACGAGCAGTACTTC.

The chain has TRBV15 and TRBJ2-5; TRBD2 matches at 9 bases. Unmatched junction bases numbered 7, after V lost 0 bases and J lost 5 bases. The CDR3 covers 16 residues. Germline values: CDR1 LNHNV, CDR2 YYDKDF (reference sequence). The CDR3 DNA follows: TGTGCCACCAGCAGAGATCTGGCGGGAGGGTTGGAGACCCAGTACTTC. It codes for CATSRDLAGGLETQYF.

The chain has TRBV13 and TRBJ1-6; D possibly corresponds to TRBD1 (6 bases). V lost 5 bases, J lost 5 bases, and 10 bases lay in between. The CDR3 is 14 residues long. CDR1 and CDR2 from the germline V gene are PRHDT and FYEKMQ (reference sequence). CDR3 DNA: TGTGCCAGCAGCGGGGGCGTCGATAATTCACCCCTCCACTTT. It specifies CASSGGVDNSPLHF. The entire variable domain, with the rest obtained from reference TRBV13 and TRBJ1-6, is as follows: AAGVIQSPRHLIKEKRETATLKCYPIPRHDTVYWYQQGPGQDPQFLISFYEKMQSDKGSIPDRFSAQQFSDYHSELNMSSLELGDSALYFCASSGGVDNSPLHFGNGTRLTVT.

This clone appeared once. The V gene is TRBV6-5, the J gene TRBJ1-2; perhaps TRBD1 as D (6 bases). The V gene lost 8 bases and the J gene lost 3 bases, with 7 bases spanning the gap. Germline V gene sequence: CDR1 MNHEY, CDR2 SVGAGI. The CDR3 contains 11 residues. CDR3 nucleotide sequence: TGTGCCAGCCGACAGGACTATGGCTACACCTTC. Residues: CASRQDYGYTF.